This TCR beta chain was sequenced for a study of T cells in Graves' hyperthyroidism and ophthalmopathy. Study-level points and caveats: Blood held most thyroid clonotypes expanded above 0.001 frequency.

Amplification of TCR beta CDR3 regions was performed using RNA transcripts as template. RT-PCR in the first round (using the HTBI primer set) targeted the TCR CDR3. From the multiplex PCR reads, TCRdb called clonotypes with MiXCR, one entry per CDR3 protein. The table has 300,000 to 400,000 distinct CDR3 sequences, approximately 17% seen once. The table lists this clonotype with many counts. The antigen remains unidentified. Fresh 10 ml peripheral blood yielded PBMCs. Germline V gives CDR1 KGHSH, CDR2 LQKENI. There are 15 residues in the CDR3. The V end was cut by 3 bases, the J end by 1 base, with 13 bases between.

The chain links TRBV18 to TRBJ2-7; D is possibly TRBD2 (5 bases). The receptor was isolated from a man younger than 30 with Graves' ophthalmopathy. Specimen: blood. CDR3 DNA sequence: TGTGCCAGCTCACCCGGCGGGTCTCGATCCTACGAGCAGTACTTC. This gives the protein CASSPGGSRSYEQYF.